These 25 T cell receptor beta chains share one sample of origin, sequenced in a study of chemoradiotherapy in HPV16-positive cancers. This table comes from immunoSEQ multiplex PCR, and its TCRdb copy is limited to in-frame clones, with some not included. The sample lists 1,800 or so clones; 81% were seen once. The specimen was tumor tissue, collected from a patient who underwent chemoradiotherapy. These receptor sequences come from a human donor with HPV-associated anogenital cancer.

This clone was observed a single time. The chain joins TRBV5-1 to TRBJ2-7, with D tentatively TRBD1 or TRBD2 (5 bases each). The germline CDR1 and CDR2 sequences are SGHRS and YFSETQ. CDR3 length equals 14 residues. The V and J ends lost 3 bases and 0 bases respectively, with 10 bases between them. The CDR3 DNA reads as TGCGCCAGCAGCTGGGACCGGAGCTCCTACGAGCAGTACTTC. Protein: CASSWDRSSYEQYF.

The CDR3: CASSFGGSSYEQYF. CDR3 DNA sequence: TGTGCCAGCAGCTTTGGCGGGAGCTCCTACGAGCAGTACTTC. The V gene is TRBV7-2, the J gene TRBJ2-7; 7 bases agree with TRBD2. This CDR3 has 14 residues. CDR1 is SGHTA and CDR2 is FQGNSA in the germline V gene. J gave up 0 bases and V 3 bases, and 2 bases lay outside the gene matches.

For the CDR3, the DNA is TGTGCCAGCAGCAAGGACCCCATCGCCTACAATGAGCAGTTCTTC. Protein product: CASSKDPIAYNEQFF. This chain joins TRBV11-1 and TRBJ2-1, with D unresolved. CDR3 length: 15 residues. Germline CDR1 is SGHAT and CDR2 is FQDESV (reference sequence). V lost 5 bases and J lost 2, with 13 bases in between. The full variable domain, its missing parts supplied by reference TRBV11-1 and TRBJ2-1, is EAEVAQSPRYKITEKSQAVAFWCDPISGHATLYWYRQILGQGPELLVQFQDESVVDDSQLPKDRFSAERLKGVDSTLKIQPAELGDSAMYLCASSKDPIAYNEQFFGPGTRLTVL.

The chain joins TRBV6-6 to TRBJ1-2; 7 nucleotides align to TRBD1. The germline CDR1 and CDR2 sequences are MNHNY and SVGAGI (reference sequence). With V trimmed by 5 bases and J by 8 bases, 5 bases remained unmatched. The CDR3 is made up of 12 amino acids. The DNA for the CDR3 is TGTGCCAGCAGTGCAGGGGACAGAGGCTACACCTTC. This translates into CASSAGDRGYTF.

This clone is classed as large. The chain is built from TRBV7-9 and TRBJ2-7; D call uncertain. CDR1 and CDR2 from the germline V gene are SEHNR and FQNEAQ (reference sequence). V was pared by 5 bases and J by 3 bases, with 11 bases between. The CDR3 has 13 amino acids. The CDR3 sequence: CASSATHLYEQYF. The CDR3 DNA reads as TGTGCCAGCAGCGCCACTCACCTCTACGAGCAGTACTTC.

The chain is built from TRBV7-9 and TRBJ2-1, with a weak D call TRBD1 (5 bases). This CDR3 comprises 15 residues. Trimming took off 5 bases at V and 7 bases at J, with 18 bases between the two ends. The V gene's germline CDR1 is SEHNR and CDR2 FQNEAQ (reference sequence). DNA of the CDR3: TGTGCCAGCAGCCTAAGGGGCGGCACCCGGAATGAGCAGTTCTTC. This gives the protein CASSLRGGTRNEQFF.

This clone was observed a handful of times. The chain couples TRBV9 to TRBJ2-5; TRBD2 matches at 8 bases. This CDR3 is 14 amino acids long. Germline CDR1 and CDR2: SGDLS and YYNGEE. The V and J ends lost 3 bases and 2 bases, in that order; junction bases with no gene match: 3. CDR3 DNA sequence: TGTGCCAGCAGCGCCACTAGCGGACAAGAGACCCAGTACTTC. It encodes CASSATSGQETQYF.

The chain joins TRBV9 to TRBJ2-5; D tentatively fits TRBD1 or TRBD2 (7 bases each). The CDR3 spans 14 residues. Germline CDR1 is SGDLS and CDR2 is YYNGEE. The V gene lost 4 bases and the J gene lost 8 bases, with 18 bases spanning the gap. CDR3 DNA: TGTGCCAGCAGCTCACGACAGGGAGGGCTTACCCAGTACTTC. Translating gives CASSSRQGGLTQYF.

V gene TRBV27 combines with J gene TRBJ1-6; 9 bases match TRBD1. The CDR3 is 15 amino acids. The junction had 9 bases not matched to a gene; V was cut back by 6 bases and J by 9 bases. CDR1 MNHEY and CDR2 SMNVEV come from the germline V gene (reference sequence). The CDR3 DNA follows: TGTGCCAGCAGCCCTAAAGGGACAGGGATTTCACCCCTCCACTTT. The encoded protein is CASSPKGTGISPLHF.

The gene calls are TRBV2 and TRBJ2-7; D possibly uses TRBD1 or TRBD2 (5 bases each). The germline V and J ends were trimmed by 4 bases and 3 bases, with 13 bases remaining between them. This CDR3 contains 14 residues. Germline V gives CDR1 SNHLY, CDR2 FYNNEI. The CDR3 reads CASSVGDENYEQYF. In nucleotides, the CDR3 is TGTGCCAGCAGTGTCGGGGACGAGAACTACGAGCAGTACTTC.

The sample holds a few counts of this clone. V and J are TRBV27 and TRBJ2-7; TRBD1 might be the D (5 bases). CDR1 is MNHEY and CDR2 is SMNVEV in the germline V gene (reference sequence). The V end was cut by 4 bases, the J end by 3 bases, with 13 bases between. This CDR3 comprises 14 residues. CDR3 protein: CASSSSTEFYEQYF. The DNA for the CDR3 is TGTGCCAGCAGTTCCTCGACAGAATTCTACGAGCAGTACTTC.

In this sample, this clone turned up once. The chain has TRBV30 and TRBJ2-3, with TRBD1 identical over 8 bases. Germline CDR1 GTSNPN, CDR2 SVGIG (reference sequence). This CDR3 is 15 amino acids long. The ends lost 0 bases at V and 5 bases at J; junction bases unmatched: 7. The CDR3 here is CAWSVEDRGIDTQYF. In DNA, the CDR3 is TGTGCCTGGAGTGTCGAAGACAGGGGAATAGATACGCAGTATTTT.

This chain connects TRBV7-8 to TRBJ1-1; D is uncertain. The CDR3 runs to 12 residues. Germline loops: CDR1 SGHVS, CDR2 FQNEAQ. V was pared by 4 bases and J by 5 bases, with 8 bases between. In DNA, the CDR3 is TGTGCCAGCAGCTCTGGACGGACTGAAGCTTTCTTT. Its protein is CASSSGRTEAFF.

In its sample, this clone was seen once. The chain links TRBV28 to TRBJ1-1; D is uncertain. V was trimmed by 7 bases and J by 4 bases, leaving 10 bases between them. This CDR3 contains 12 residues. The germline CDR1 and CDR2 sequences are MDHEN and SYDVKM. The CDR3 protein is CASKQASTEAFF. In DNA form, the CDR3 reads TGTGCCAGCAAGCAGGCAAGCACTGAAGCTTTCTTT.

V is TRBV4-1 and J is TRBJ1-2; D is uncertain. The CDR3 spans 13 residues. The V gene lost 0 bases and the J gene lost 6 bases, with 8 bases spanning the gap. Germline V gene sequence: CDR1 MGHRA, CDR2 YSYEKL. The CDR3 sequence: CASSQDRRNGYTF. The CDR3 region has the DNA TGCGCCAGCAGCCAAGATCGGAGGAATGGCTACACCTTC.

CDR3 in DNA: TGTGCCAGCAGGACAGGGGATAATTCACCCCTCCACTTT. As protein: CASRTGDNSPLHF. The chain employs TRBV7-9 and TRBJ1-6; 8 bases are shared with TRBD1. V gave up 6 bases and J gave up 5 bases; unmatched junction bases: 0. This CDR3 spans 13 amino acids. Germline CDR1 is SEHNR and CDR2 is FQNEAQ (reference sequence). Full variable domain (outside the CDR3, taken from reference TRBV7-9 and TRBJ1-6): DTGVSQNPRHKITKRGQNVTFRCDPISEHNRLYWYRQTLGQGPEFLTYFQNEAQLEKSRLLSDRFSAERPKGSFSTLEIQRTEQGDSAMYLCASRTGDNSPLHFGNGTRLTVT.

This chain joins TRBV7-9 and TRBJ2-5, with 9 bases identical to TRBD1. The CDR3 consists of 16 residues. The V gene's germline CDR1 is SEHNR and CDR2 FQNEAQ (reference sequence). V lost 3 bases and J lost 5; bases outside the gene matches: 10. In DNA form, the CDR3 reads TGTGCCAGCAGCTTCCCTCGAACAGGGGGCTGGGAGACCCAGTACTTC. Its translation: CASSFPRTGGWETQYF.

V gene TRBV10-3 combines with J gene TRBJ1-5; D is unclear. The V gene lost 3 bases and the J gene lost 3 bases, with 9 bases spanning the gap. The CDR3 sequence is 14 residues long. Germline loops: CDR1 ENHRY, CDR2 SYGVKD. The CDR3 loop is CAISDFISNQPQHF. CDR3 in DNA: TGTGCCATCAGTGATTTCATTTCCAATCAGCCCCAGCATTTT.

This chain links TRBV19 with TRBJ1-5, with 7 bases aligning to TRBD1. The germline V gene encodes CDR1 LNHDA and CDR2 SQIVND (reference sequence). The trim removed 7 bases at V and 5 bases at J, leaving 11 bases unmatched. The CDR3 is 15 residues long. The CDR3 region has the DNA TGTGCCAGTACTCTACGACAGGGTGGGGATCAGCCCCAGCATTTT. Encoded protein: CASTLRQGGDQPQHF.

The chain combines TRBV6-1 with TRBJ1-4; 7 bases are shared with TRBD1. J gave up 6 bases and V 6 bases, and 7 bases lay outside the gene matches. The CDR3 is made up of 14 amino acids. Germline CDR1 and CDR2: MNHNS and SASEGT. In nucleotides, the CDR3 is TGTGCCAGCAGCGAATTCGGACAGGATGAAAAACTGTTTTTT. It codes for CASSEFGQDEKLFF.

The CDR3 coding sequence is TGTGCCAGCAGTTACAGCGCAGGGGTCGGCGAGCAGTTCTTC. It translates to CASSYSAGVGEQFF. The chain has TRBV6-6 and TRBJ2-1; D possibly corresponds to TRBD1 (6 bases). Germline V CDR1 and CDR2: MNHNY, SVGAGI (reference sequence). With 2 bases removed from V and 10 bases from J, the gap between germline ends came to 15 bases. The CDR3 has 14 amino acids.

This chain connects TRBV7-6 to TRBJ1-2; 9 bases agree with TRBD1. The V and J ends lost 1 base and 10 bases, in that order; junction bases with no gene match: 10. The germline CDR1 and CDR2 sequences are SGHVS and FNYEAQ. CDR3 length: 15 amino acids. The DNA of the CDR3 is TGTGCCAGCAGCTTAGTGTTTGGACAGGGGAACGCCTACACCTTC. Protein: CASSLVFGQGNAYTF.

The chain carries TRBV6-5 and TRBJ2-1; D uncertain. The CDR3 has 13 amino acids. V was trimmed by 0 bases and J by 9 bases, leaving 9 bases between them. CDR1 is MNHEY and CDR2 is SVGAGI in the germline V gene. The CDR3 region has the DNA TGTGCCAGCAGTTACTCGGGTAGGACTGAGCAGTTCTTC. Translating gives CASSYSGRTEQFF.

The rearrangement links TRBV11-2 to TRBJ2-1; D not resolved. V lost 3 bases and J lost 7, with 7 bases in between. The CDR3 loop spans 12 amino acids. CDR1 SGHAT and CDR2 FQNNGV come from the germline V gene. This CDR3 is CASSFGLNEQFF. The CDR3 nucleotides read TGTGCCAGCAGCTTTGGTCTTAATGAGCAGTTCTTC.

The chain joins TRBV13 to TRBJ2-1, with 12 bases that match TRBD2. Germline-derived CDR1 and CDR2 are PRHDT and FYEKMQ (reference sequence). V was pared by 4 bases and J by 0 bases, with 19 bases of the junction left unmatched. CDR3 length equals 22 residues. This chain's CDR3 is CASSSRRLAGGPIVSSYNEQFF. CDR3 bases: TGTGCCAGCAGCTCCCGCCGCCTAGCGGGAGGGCCCATCGTTTCCTCCTACAATGAGCAGTTCTTC.